This passage covers 2 T cell receptor beta chains from one sample sequenced in a study of STAT5B mutations in CD4+ large granular lymphocyte leukemia. The data were produced by immunoSEQ multiplex PCR, yet TCRdb's version contains in-frame clones alone and is incomplete. The profile shows 30,000 or so clones, roughly 77% of them singletons. Material: CD4+ T cells from blood buffy coats. These receptors were obtained from a human donor in good health.

V gene TRBV19 combines with J gene TRBJ2-6, with TRBD1 as a possible D gene (5 bases). V dropped 2 bases and J dropped 2 bases, with 13 bases sitting between them. Germline V gene sequence: CDR1 LNHDA, CDR2 SQIVND (reference sequence). The CDR3 is 17 residues long. The CDR3 reads CASSILLKGPGANVLTF. CDR3 nucleotide sequence: TGTGCCAGTAGTATACTCTTGAAGGGGCCTGGGGCCAACGTCCTGACTTTC. Drawing the rest from reference TRBV19 and TRBJ2-6, the complete variable domain is DGGITQSPKYLFRKEGQNVTLSCEQNLNHDAMYWYRQDPGQGLRLIYYSQIVNDFQKGDIAEGYSVSREKKESFPLTVTSAQKNPTAFYLCASSILLKGPGANVLTFGAGSRLTVL.

This sequence joins TRBV15 and TRBJ2-5; tentatively, D is TRBD1 (5 bases). Trimming removed 3 bases from V and 1 base from J, with 12 bases in between. The CDR3 spans 15 residues. From germline, CDR1 is LNHNV and CDR2 YYDKDF (reference sequence). The CDR3 here is CATSRATGRQETQYF. CDR3 in DNA: TGTGCCACCAGCAGGGCCACAGGACGCCAAGAGACCCAGTACTTC.